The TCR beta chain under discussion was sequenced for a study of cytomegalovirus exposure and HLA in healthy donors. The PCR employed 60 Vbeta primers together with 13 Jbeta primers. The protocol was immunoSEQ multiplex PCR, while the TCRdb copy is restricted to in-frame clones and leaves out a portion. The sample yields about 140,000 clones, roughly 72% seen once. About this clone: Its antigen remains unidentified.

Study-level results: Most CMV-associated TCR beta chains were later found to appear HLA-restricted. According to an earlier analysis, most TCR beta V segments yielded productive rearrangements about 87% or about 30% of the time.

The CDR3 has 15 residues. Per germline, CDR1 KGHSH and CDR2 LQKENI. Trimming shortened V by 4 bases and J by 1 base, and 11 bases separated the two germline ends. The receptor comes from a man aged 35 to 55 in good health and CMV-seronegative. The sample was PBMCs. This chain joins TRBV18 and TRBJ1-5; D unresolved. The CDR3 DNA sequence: TGTGCCAGCTCACGTCGGTCGGAGAGCAATCAGCCCCAGCATTTT. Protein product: CASSRRSESNQPQHF.